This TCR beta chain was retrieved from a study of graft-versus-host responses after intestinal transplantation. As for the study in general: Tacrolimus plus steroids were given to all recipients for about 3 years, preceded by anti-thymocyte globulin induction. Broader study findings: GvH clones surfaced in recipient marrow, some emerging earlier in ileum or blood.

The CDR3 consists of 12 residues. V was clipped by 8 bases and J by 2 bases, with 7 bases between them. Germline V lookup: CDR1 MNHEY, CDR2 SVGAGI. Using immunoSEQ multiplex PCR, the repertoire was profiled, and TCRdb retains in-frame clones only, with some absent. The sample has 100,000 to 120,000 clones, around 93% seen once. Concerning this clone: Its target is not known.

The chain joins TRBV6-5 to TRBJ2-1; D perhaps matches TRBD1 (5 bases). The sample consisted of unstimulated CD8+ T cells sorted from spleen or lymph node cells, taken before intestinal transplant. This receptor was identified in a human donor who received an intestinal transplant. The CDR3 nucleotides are TGTGCCAGCGGGGCTGCCTACAATGAGCAGTTCTTC. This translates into CASGAAYNEQFF.